This is a list of T cell receptor beta chains from one sample in a study of blood T cell repertoires in COVID-19. Sequenced by immunoSEQ multiplex PCR; TCRdb stores in-frame clones only, minus some. Of roughly 65,000 clones listed, more than 75% are singletons. Material: peripheral blood. These TCRs come from a man between 60 and 75 years old with acute or convalescent COVID-19. CDR3s leave out the opening cysteine and the closing phenylalanine or tryptophan. Fields, in order: D gene, V gene, CDR3 protein. The D gene is left open where the match is weak.

d_gene: TRBD2; v_gene: TRBV5-1; CDR3aa: ASSLRSGGYSTDTQY
d_gene: TRBD1; v_gene: TRBV7-9; CDR3aa: ASSSRGAEAF
d_gene: -; v_gene: TRBV5-6; CDR3aa: ASSLEAGGTTGELF
d_gene: TRBD1; v_gene: TRBV5-1; CDR3aa: ASSLDGTGAYEQY
d_gene: -; v_gene: TRBV30; CDR3aa: AWSATQGLDKLF
d_gene: -; v_gene: TRBV5-1; CDR3aa: ASSLGAVEAF
d_gene: -; v_gene: TRBV29-1; CDR3aa: SFERGDRNEQY
d_gene: TRBD2; v_gene: TRBV5-6; CDR3aa: ASSLGRGAGWHEQY
d_gene: -; v_gene: TRBV12-3/TRBV12-4; CDR3aa: ASRSTGELF
d_gene: TRBD1; v_gene: TRBV19; CDR3aa: ASNTQGASNQPQH